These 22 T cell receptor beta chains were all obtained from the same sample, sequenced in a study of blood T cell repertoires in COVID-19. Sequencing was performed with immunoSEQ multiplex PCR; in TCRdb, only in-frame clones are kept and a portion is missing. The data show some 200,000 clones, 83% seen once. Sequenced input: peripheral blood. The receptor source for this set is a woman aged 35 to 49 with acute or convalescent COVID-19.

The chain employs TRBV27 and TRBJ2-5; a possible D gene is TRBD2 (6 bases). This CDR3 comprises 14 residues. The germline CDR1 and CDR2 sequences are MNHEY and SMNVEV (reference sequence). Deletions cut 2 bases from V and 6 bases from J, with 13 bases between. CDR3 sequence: CASSLEEGSKTQYF. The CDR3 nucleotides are TGTGCCAGCAGTTTAGAGGAGGGGTCGAAGACCCAGTACTTC.

CDR3 region: CASSADRGITDTQYF. The CDR3 DNA reads TGTGCCAGCAGCGCGGACAGGGGGATCACAGATACGCAGTATTTT. V gene TRBV11-2 combines with J gene TRBJ2-3; 10 nucleotides agree with TRBD1. CDR3 length equals 15 residues. Germline V gene sequence: CDR1 SGHAT, CDR2 FQNNGV. After removal of 5 bases from V and 2 bases from J, the junction contained 4 bases not matched to a gene.

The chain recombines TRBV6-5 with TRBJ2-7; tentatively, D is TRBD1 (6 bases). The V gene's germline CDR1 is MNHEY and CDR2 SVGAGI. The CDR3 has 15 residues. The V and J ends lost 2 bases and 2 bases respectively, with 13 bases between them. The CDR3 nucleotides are TGTGCCAGCAGTTACGCTCGACAGGCTGCCTACGAGCAGTACTTC. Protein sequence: CASSYARQAAYEQYF.

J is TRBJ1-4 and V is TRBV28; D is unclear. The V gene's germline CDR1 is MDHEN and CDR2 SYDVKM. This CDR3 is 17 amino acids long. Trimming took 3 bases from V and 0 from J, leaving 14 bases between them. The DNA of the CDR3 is TGTGCCAGCAGTTTCCTGCAAGCAGCGTCAACTAATGAAAAACTGTTTTTT. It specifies CASSFLQAASTNEKLFF.

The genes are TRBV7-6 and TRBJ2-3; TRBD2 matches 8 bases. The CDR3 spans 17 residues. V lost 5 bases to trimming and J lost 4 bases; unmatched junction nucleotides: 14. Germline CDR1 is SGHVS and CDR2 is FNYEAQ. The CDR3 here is CASSNEAGTRFADTQYF. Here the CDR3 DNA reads TGTGCCAGCAGCAACGAGGCCGGGACTAGGTTTGCAGATACGCAGTATTTT.

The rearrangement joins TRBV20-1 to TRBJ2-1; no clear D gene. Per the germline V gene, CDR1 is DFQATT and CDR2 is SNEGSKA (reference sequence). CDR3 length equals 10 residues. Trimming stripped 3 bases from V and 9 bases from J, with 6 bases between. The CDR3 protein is CSARVGEQFF. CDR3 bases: TGCAGTGCTAGGGTCGGTGAGCAGTTCTTC.

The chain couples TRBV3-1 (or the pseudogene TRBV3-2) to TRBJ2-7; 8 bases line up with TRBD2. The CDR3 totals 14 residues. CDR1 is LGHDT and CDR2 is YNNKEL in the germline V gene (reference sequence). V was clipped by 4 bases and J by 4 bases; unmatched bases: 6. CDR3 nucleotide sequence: TGTGCCAGCAGCCCGGGAGGGGTGGGGTACGAGCAGTACTTC. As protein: CASSPGGVGYEQYF.

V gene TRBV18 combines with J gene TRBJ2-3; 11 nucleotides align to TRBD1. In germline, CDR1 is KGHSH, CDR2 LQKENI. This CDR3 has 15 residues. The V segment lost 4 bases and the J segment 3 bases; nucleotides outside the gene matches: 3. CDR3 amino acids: CASSLDRGRTDTQYF. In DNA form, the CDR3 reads TGTGCCAGCTCACTGGACAGGGGGCGTACAGATACGCAGTATTTT.

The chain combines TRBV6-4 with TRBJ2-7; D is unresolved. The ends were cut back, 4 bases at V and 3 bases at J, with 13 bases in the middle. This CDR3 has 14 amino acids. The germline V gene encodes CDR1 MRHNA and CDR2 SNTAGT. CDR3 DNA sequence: TGTGCCAGCAGTGTATGGGCCGGCCACTACGAGCAGTACTTC. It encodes CASSVWAGHYEQYF.

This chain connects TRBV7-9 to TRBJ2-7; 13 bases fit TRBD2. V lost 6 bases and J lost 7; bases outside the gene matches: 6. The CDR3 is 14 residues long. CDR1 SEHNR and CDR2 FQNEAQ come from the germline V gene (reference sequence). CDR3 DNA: TGTGCCAGCAGAGGGGGACTAGCGGGAAAAGAGCAGTACTTC. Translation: CASRGGLAGKEQYF.

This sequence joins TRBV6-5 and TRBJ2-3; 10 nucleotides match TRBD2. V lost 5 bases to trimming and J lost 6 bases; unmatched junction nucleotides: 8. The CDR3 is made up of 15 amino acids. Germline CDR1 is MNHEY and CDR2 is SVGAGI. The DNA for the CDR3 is TGTGCCAGCAGTCACGGACTAGCGGTCGTCGATACGCAGTATTTT. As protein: CASSHGLAVVDTQYF.

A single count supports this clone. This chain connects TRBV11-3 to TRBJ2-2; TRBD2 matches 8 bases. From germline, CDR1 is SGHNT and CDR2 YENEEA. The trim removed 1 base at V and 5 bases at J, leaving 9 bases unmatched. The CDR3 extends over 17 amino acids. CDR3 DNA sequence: TGTGCCAGCAGCTTAGGTTATACTAGCGGAGGGACCGGGGAGCTGTTTTTT. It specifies CASSLGYTSGGTGELFF. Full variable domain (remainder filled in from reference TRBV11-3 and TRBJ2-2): EAGVVQSPRYKIIEKKQPVAFWCNPISGHNTLYWYLQNLGQGPELLIRYENEEAVDDSQLPKDRFSAERLKGVDSTLKIQPAELGDSAVYLCASSLGYTSGGTGELFFGEGSRLTVL.

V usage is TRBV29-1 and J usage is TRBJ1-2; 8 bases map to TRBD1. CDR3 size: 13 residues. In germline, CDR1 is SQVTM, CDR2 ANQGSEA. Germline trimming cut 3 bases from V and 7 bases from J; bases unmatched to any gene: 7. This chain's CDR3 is CSVDDRGRAGYTF. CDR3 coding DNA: TGCAGCGTTGACGACAGGGGAAGAGCTGGCTACACCTTC. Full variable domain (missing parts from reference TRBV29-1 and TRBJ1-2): SAVISQKPSRDICQRGTSLTIQCQVDSQVTMMFWYRQQPGQSLTLIATANQGSEATYESGFVIDKFPISRPNLTFSTLTVSNMSPEDSSIYLCSVDDRGRAGYTFGSGTRLTVV.

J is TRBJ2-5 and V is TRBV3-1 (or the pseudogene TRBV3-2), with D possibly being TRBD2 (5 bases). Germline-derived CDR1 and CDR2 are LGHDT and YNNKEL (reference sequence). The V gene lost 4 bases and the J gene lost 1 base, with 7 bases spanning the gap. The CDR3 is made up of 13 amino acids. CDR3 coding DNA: TGTGCCAGCAGCCCCCGGGGCCAAGAGACCCAGTACTTC. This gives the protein CASSPRGQETQYF.

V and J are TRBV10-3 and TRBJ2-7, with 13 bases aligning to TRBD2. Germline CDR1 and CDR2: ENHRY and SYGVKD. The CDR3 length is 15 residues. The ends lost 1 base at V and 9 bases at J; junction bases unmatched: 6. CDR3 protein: CAISELTSGGHLQYF. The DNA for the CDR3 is TGTGCCATCAGTGAGTTGACTAGCGGGGGGCATTTGCAGTACTTC.

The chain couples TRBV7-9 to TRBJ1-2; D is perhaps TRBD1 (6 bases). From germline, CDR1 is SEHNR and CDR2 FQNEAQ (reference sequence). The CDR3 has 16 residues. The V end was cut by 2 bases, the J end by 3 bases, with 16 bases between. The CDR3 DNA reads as TGTGCCAGCAGCTTAAGGGGGTCCCACAGAGACTATGGCTACACCTTC. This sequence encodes CASSLRGSHRDYGYTF.

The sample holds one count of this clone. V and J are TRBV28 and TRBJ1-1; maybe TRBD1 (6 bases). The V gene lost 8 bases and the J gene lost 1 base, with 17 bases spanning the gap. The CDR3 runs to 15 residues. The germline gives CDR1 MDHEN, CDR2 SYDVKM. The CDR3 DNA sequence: TGTGCCAGCGGACTCCACATGGGACAGAACACTGAAGCTTTCTTT. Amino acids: CASGLHMGQNTEAFF.

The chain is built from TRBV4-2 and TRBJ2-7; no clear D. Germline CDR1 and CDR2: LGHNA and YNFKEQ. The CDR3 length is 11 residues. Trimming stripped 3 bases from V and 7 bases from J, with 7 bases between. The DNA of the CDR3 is TGTGCCAGCAGCCAGTCCAGGGAGCAGTACTTC. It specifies CASSQSREQYF.

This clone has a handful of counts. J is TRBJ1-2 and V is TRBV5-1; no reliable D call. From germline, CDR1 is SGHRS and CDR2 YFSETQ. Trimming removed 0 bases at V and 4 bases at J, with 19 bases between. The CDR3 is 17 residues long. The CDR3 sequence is CASSLGRSLLGGYGYTF. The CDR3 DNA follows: TGCGCCAGCAGCTTGGGCAGGTCCCTACTAGGAGGCTATGGCTACACCTTC.

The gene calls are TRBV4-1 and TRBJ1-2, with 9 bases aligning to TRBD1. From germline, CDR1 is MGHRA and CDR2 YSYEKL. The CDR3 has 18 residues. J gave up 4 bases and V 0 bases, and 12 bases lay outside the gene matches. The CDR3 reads CASSQDSLSTGGTYGYTF. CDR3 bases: TGCGCCAGCAGCCAAGACTCGTTATCCACAGGGGGCACCTATGGCTACACCTTC.

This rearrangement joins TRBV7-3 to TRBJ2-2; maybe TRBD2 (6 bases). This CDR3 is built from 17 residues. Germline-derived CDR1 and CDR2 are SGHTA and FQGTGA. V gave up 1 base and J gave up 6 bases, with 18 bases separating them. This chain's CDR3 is CASSLIGGLREAGELFF. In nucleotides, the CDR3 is TGTGCCAGCAGCTTAATAGGAGGCCTTAGGGAGGCCGGGGAGCTGTTTTTT.

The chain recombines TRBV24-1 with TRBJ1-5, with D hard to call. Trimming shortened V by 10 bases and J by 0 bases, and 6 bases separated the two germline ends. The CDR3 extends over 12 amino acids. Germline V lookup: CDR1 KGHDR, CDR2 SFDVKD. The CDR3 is CATGSSNQPQHF. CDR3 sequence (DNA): TGTGCCACTGGGAGTAGCAATCAGCCCCAGCATTTT.